The present entry profiles one TCR beta chain with its context. The data were taken from a study of blood T cells in healthy people across ages. A sample-barcoded 5' primer and a J-beta primer mix were used in a second PCR of about 6 to 12 cycles. MiXCR, applied by TCRdb to the 5' RACE reads, yields one record per CDR3 protein. The sample carries about a million distinct CDR3 sequences, about 53% recorded once. CDR1 and CDR2 from the germline V gene are ENHRY and SYGVKD. The CDR3 consists of 15 residues. The clonotype comes from a woman aged 60-75 years in good health. V gene TRBV10-3 combines with J gene TRBJ2-5; 8 positions match TRBD2. The J call may be wrong; the DNA end is better matched by TRBJ2-7. Sequenced material: blood. The CDR3 reads CAISYSGTFEYEQYF. The CDR3 region has the DNA TGTGCCATCAGTTATAGCGGGACCTTTGAGTACGAGCAGTACTTC.